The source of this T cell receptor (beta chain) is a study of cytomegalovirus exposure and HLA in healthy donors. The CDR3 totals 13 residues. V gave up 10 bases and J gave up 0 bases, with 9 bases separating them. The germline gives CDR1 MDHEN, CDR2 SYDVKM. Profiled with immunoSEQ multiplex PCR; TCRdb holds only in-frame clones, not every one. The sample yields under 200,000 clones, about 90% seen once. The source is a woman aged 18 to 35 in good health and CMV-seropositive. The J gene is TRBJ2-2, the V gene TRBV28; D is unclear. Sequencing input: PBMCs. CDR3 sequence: CANSEPNTGELFF. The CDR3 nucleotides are TGTGCCAATTCAGAACCGAACACCGGGGAGCTGTTTTTT.